Listed here are 3 T cell receptor beta chains from one sample, sequenced in a study. TCRdb fed the RT-PCR reads into MiXCR, producing one record per CDR3 protein. The sample lists 550,000 to 750,000 distinct CDR3 sequences; 12% to 15% were seen once. The sequenced sample was memory CD4+ T cells from blood. The source is a female donor in good health, serving as a healthy control.

This chain connects TRBV7-6 to TRBJ2-2; 10 bases are shared with TRBD2. This CDR3 is 16 amino acids long. Germline lookup yields CDR1 SGHVS and CDR2 FNYEAQ. The ends lost 5 bases at V and 7 bases at J; junction bases unmatched: 10. CDR3 residues: CASSATSGATSGELFF. CDR3 bases: TGTGCCAGCAGCGCAACTAGCGGGGCGACGAGCGGGGAGCTGTTTTTT.

This clonotype was detected only a few times. The rearrangement joins TRBV20-1 to TRBJ2-6; no reliable D call. This CDR3 contains 17 residues. CDR1 and CDR2 (germline): DFQATT, SNEGSKA (reference sequence). V lost 6 bases, J lost 2 bases, and 20 bases lay in between. CDR3 in amino acids: CSAPSLGAVTGANVLTF. CDR3 nucleotide sequence: TGCAGTGCACCCTCTTTGGGCGCAGTTACTGGGGCCAACGTCCTGACTTTC.

This clonotype was counted a few times. This sequence joins TRBV20-1 and TRBJ1-2; TRBD1 agrees at 7 bases. Germline V gene data show CDR1 as DFQATT and CDR2 as SNEGSKA (reference sequence). The CDR3 consists of 14 residues. V was pared by 0 bases and J by 5 bases, with 6 bases of the junction left unmatched. DNA of the CDR3: TGCAGTGCTAGAGATCAAAGGGGGCTATATGGCTACACCTTC. Translating gives CSARDQRGLYGYTF.